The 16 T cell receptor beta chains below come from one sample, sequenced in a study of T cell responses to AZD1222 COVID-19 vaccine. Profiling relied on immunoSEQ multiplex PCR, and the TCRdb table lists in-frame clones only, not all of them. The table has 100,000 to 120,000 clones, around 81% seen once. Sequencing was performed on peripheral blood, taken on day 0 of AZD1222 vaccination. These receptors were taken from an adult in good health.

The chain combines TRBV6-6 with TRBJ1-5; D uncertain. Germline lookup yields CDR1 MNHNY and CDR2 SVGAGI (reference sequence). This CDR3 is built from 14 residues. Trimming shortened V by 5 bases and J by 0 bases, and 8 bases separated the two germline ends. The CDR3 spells CASSPLYSNQPQHF. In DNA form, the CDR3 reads TGTGCCAGCAGTCCTTTATATAGCAATCAGCCCCAGCATTTT.

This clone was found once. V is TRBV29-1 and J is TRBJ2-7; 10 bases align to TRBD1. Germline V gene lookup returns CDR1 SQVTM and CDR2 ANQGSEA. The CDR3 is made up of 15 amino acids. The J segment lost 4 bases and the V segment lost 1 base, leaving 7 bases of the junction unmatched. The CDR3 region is CSVEARDRGSYEQYF. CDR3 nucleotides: TGCAGCGTTGAAGCGAGGGACAGGGGATCGTACGAGCAGTACTTC.

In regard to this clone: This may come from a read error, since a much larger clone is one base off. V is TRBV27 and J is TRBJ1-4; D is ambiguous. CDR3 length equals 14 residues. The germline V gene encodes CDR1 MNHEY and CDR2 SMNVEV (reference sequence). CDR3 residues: CTSSKIATNEKLFF. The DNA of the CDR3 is TGTACCAGCAGCAAGATTGCAACTAATGAAAAACTGTTTTTT.

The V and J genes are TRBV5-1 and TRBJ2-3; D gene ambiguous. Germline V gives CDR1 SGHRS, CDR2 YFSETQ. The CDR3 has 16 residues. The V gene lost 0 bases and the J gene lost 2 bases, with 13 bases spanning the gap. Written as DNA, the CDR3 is TGCGCCAGCAGCTTGGATGGCGGACCCCCCACAGATACGCAGTATTTT. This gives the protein CASSLDGGPPTDTQYF.

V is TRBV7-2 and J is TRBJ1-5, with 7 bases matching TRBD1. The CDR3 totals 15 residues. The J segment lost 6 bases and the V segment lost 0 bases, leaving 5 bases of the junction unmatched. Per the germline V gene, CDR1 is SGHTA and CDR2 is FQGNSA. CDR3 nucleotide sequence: TGTGCCAGCAGCTTAGCGGAGGGGGCAGTTCAGCCCCAGCATTTT. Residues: CASSLAEGAVQPQHF.

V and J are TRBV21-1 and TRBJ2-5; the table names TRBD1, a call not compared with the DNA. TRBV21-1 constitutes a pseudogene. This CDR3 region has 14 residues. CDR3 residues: CASRSHRGKETQYF. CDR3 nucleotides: TGTGCCAGCAGATCACATAGGGGTAAAGAGACCCAGTACTTC.

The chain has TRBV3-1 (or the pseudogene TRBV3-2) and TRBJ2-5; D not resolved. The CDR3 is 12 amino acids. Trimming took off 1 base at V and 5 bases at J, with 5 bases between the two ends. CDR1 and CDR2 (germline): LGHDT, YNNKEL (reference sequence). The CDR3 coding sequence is TGTGCCAGCAGCCAAGTCTCGGAGACCCAGTACTTC. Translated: CASSQVSETQYF.

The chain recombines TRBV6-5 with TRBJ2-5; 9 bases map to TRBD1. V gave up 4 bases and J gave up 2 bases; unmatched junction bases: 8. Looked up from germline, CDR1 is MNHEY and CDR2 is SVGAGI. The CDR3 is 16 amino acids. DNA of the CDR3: TGTGCCAGCAGTTCTCCGGGACAGGGAGCGCAAGAGACCCAGTACTTC. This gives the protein CASSSPGQGAQETQYF.

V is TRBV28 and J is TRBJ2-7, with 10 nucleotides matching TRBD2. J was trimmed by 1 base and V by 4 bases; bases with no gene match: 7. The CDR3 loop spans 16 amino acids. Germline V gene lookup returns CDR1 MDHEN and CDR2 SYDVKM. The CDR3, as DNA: TGTGCCAGCAGTTCCCTAGCGGGAGTAGATTCCTACGAGCAGTACTTC. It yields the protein CASSSLAGVDSYEQYF.

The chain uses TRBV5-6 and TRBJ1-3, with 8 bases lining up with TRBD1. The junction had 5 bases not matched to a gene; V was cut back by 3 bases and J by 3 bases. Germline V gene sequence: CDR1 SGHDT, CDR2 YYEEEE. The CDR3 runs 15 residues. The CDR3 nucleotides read TGTGCCAGCAGCTGGGCGACAGGGGTTGGAAACACCATATATTTT. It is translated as CASSWATGVGNTIYF. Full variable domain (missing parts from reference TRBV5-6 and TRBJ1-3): DAGVTQSPTHLIKTRGQQVTLRCSPKSGHDTVSWYQQALGQGPQFIFQYYEEEERQRGNFPDRFSGHQFPNYSSELNVNALLLGDSALYLCASSWATGVGNTIYFGEGSWLTVV.

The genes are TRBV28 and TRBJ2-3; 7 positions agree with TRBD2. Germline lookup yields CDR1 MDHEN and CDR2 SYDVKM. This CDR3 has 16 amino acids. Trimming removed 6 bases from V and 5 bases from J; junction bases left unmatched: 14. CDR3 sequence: CASRTRERGGIDTQYF. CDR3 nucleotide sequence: TGTGCCAGCAGGACCCGCGAGCGGGGAGGTATAGATACGCAGTATTTT.

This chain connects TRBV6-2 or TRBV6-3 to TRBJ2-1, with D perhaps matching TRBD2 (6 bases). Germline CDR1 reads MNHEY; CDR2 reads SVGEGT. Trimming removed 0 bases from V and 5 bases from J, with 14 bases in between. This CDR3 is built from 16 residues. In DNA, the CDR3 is TGTGCCAGCAGTTACTCGACTAGGAGGTATCACAATGAGCAGTTCTTC. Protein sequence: CASSYSTRRYHNEQFF.

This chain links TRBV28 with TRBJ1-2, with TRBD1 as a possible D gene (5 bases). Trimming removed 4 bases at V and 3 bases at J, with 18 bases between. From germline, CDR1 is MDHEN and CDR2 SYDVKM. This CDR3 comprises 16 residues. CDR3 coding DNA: TGTGCCAGCAGTTCCCCCCCTGGGGGGGGTGACTATGGCTACACCTTC. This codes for CASSSPPGGGDYGYTF.

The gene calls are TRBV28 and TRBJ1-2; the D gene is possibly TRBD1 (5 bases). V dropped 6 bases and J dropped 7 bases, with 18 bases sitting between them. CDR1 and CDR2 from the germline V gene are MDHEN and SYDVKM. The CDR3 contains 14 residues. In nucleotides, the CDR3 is TGTGCCAGCAGCCCCAGGGTGACGGTCGGTGGCTACACCTTC. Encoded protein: CASSPRVTVGGYTF.

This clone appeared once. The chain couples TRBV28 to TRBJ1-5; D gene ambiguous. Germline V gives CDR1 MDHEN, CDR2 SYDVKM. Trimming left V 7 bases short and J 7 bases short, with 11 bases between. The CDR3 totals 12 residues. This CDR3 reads CASTAGKQPQHF. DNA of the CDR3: TGTGCCAGCACGGCGGGGAAACAGCCCCAGCATTTT.

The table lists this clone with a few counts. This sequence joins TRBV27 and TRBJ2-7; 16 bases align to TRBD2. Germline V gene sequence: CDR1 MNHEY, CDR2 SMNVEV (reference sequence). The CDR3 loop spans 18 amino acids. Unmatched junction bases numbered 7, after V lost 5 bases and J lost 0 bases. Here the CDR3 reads CASSPGTSGRGPSYEQYF. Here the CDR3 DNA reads TGTGCCAGCAGTCCCGGGACTAGCGGGAGGGGCCCCTCCTACGAGCAGTACTTC.